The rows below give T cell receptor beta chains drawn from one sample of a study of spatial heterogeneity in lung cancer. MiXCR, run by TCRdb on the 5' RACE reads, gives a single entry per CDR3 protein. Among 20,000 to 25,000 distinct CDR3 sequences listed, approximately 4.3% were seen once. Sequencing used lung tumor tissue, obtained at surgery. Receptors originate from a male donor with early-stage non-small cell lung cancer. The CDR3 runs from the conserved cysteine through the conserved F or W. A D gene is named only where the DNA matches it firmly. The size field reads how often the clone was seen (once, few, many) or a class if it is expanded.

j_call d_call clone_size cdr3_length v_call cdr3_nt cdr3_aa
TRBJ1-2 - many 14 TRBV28 TGTGCCAGCAGTCCCTTCGGCAACGTCTATGGCTACACCTTC CASSPFGNVYGYTF
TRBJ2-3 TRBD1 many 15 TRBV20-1 TGCAGTGCTCCTCTTATGGGACAGGGGACAGATACGCAGTATTTT CSAPLMGQGTDTQYF
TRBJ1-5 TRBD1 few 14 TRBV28 TGTGCCAGCAGTTTATTGACAGGGGGCGGCCCCCAGCATTTT CASSLLTGGGPQHF
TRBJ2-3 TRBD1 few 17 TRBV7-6 TGTGCCAGCAGTTCCAGGACAGGGAGGCCTGCCACAGATACGCAGTATTTT CASSSRTGRPATDTQYF
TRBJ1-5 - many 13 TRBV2 TGTGCCAGCAGTCTCACCGAAAATCAGCCCCAGCATTTT CASSLTENQPQHF
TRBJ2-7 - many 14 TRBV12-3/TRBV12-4 TGTGCCAGCAGCATGGGAGACGTCTCCTACGAGCAGTACTTC CASSMGDVSYEQYF
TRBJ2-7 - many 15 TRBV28 TGTGCCAGCAGTCCCCGGACTAACCAGATCTACGAGCAGTACTTC CASSPRTNQIYEQYF
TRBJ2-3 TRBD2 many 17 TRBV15 TGTGCCACCAGCAGAGAACTAGCGGGAGGTACCACAGAGACGCAGTATTTT CATSRELAGGTTETQYF
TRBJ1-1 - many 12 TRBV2 TGTGCCAGCAGGTGGGGGATCACTGAAGCTTTCTTT CASRWGITEAFF
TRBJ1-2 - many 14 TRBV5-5 TGTGCCAGCAGCCCATCGGTCCTGAGCGGTGGCTACACCTTC CASSPSVLSGGYTF
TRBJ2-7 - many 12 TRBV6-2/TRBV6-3 TGTGCCAGCAGTAACAGAAACTACGAGCAGTACTTC CASSNRNYEQYF
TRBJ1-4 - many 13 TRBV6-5 TGTGCCAGCAGTTTTGGAACTAATGAAAAACTGTTTTTT CASSFGTNEKLFF
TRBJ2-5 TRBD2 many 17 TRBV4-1 TGCGCCAGCAGCCAAGAGGGGCTAGCGGGGTATGGGGAGACCCAGTACTTC CASSQEGLAGYGETQYF
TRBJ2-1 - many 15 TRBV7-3 TGTGCCAGCAGCTTATTCAGTCGCGGGGACAATGAGCAGTTCTTC CASSLFSRGDNEQFF
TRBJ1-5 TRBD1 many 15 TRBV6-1 TGTGCCAGCAGTGAAAACAGGGGGGATAATCAGCCCCAGCATTTT CASSENRGDNQPQHF